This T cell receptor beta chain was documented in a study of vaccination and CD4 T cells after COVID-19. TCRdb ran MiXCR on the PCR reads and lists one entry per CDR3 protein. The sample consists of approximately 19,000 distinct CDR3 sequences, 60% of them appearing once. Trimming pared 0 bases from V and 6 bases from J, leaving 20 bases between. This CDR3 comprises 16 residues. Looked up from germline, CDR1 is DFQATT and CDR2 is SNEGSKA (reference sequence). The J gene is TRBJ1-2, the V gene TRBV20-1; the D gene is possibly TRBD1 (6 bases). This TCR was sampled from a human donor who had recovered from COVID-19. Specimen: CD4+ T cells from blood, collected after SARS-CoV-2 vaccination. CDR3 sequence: CSARDQLGAGVNGYTF. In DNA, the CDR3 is TGCAGTGCTAGAGATCAGCTAGGGGCAGGGGTTAATGGCTACACCTTC.